The 20 T cell receptor beta chains presented below share a single source sample, sequenced in a study of neoadjuvant anti-PD-1 for oral cavity cancer (dated by TCRdb to about 2021). The protocol used for the library was the immunoSEQ multiplex PCR assay. Not all clones reach the TCRdb copy of this immuneACCESS table, which keeps in-frame sequences only. Checked studies attribute under half of the gap to unresolved V genes and leave the rest unexplained. The sample table holds about 68,000 clones, of which about 85% were seen once. The ten largest account for 3.4% of the sample. This specimen's time point label, interpreted: after neoadjuvant nivolumab, at surgical resection. The input for sequencing was PBMCs, taken after nivolumab (anti-PD-1) treatment. These receptors originate from a person aged 35-79 years with oral cavity squamous cell carcinoma.

The chain has TRBV7-6 and TRBJ1-4; 9 bases line up with TRBD1. Germline lookup yields CDR1 SGHVS and CDR2 FNYEAQ. J was trimmed by 5 bases and V by 5 bases; bases with no gene match: 12. The CDR3 runs 17 residues. In nucleotides, the CDR3 is TGTGCCAGCAGCAAGGGGTACGGACAGGGGCCGAATGAAAAACTGTTTTTT. Translated: CASSKGYGQGPNEKLFF.

The chain employs TRBV30 and TRBJ2-1; perhaps TRBD2 as D (5 bases). The V end was cut by 0 bases, the J end by 10 bases, with 10 bases between. Per the germline V gene, CDR1 is GTSNPN and CDR2 is SVGIG (reference sequence). The CDR3 extends over 12 amino acids. In nucleotides, the CDR3 is TGTGCCTGGAGTGTACTAGGACTCGAGCAGTTCTTC. Translation gives CAWSVLGLEQFF.

This clone was observed a single time. The chain has TRBV6-6 and TRBJ1-1, with 7 bases fitting TRBD1. CDR1 and CDR2 from the germline V gene are MNHNY and SVGAGI (reference sequence). The CDR3 has 14 residues. The V segment lost 7 bases and the J segment 1 base; nucleotides outside the gene matches: 6. Here the CDR3 reads CASTQDRSNTEAFF. The CDR3 DNA reads as TGTGCCAGCACTCAGGACAGGTCGAACACTGAAGCTTTCTTT.

This clone appeared a single time. The chain is built from TRBV11-2 and TRBJ2-2; TRBD2 agrees at 8 bases. The CDR3 runs to 15 residues. Germline V CDR1 and CDR2: SGHAT, FQNNGV. Trimming took 2 bases from V and 5 from J; bases not matched to a gene: 4. This CDR3 is CASSLLAGGTGELFF. The CDR3, as DNA: TGTGCCAGCAGCTTACTGGCGGGAGGTACCGGGGAGCTGTTTTTT.

This chain uses TRBV6-4 with TRBJ2-1, with TRBD1 as a possible D gene (6 bases). CDR3 size: 15 residues. Germline V gene sequence: CDR1 MRHNA, CDR2 SNTAGT. V lost 5 bases and J lost 3, with 14 bases in between. As DNA, the CDR3 is TGTGCCAGCAGTCCTACAGGGTCCGACTACAATGAGCAGTTCTTC. It translates to CASSPTGSDYNEQFF.

V gene TRBV6-5 combines with J gene TRBJ1-2; no firm D call. V was clipped by 0 bases and J by 8 bases, with 10 bases between them. This CDR3 region has 13 residues. Germline CDR1 is MNHEY and CDR2 is SVGAGI. CDR3 bases: TGTGCCAGCAGTTACTCAGAAGGATTCGGCTACACCTTC. It translates to CASSYSEGFGYTF.

The chain couples TRBV9 to TRBJ2-3, with D uncertain. The CDR3 has 15 residues. The V gene lost 3 bases and the J gene lost 4 bases, with 15 bases spanning the gap. The germline V gene encodes CDR1 SGDLS and CDR2 YYNGEE. The CDR3 spells CASSGRDGTPDTQYF. The CDR3 nucleotides read TGTGCCAGCAGCGGTAGGGATGGCACACCAGATACGCAGTATTTT.

The CDR3 DNA is TGTGCCAGCACCCTAGGCGGGCAGAGCTCCTACGAGCAGTACTTC. It encodes CASTLGGQSSYEQYF. The rearrangement uses TRBV28 and TRBJ2-7; a weak D match, TRBD2 (5 bases). Germline CDR1 reads MDHEN; CDR2 reads SYDVKM. This CDR3 has 15 amino acids. Trimming removed 7 bases at V and 0 bases at J, with 16 bases between.

This sequence joins TRBV11-2 and TRBJ2-1, with TRBD2 matching over 8 bases. Germline CDR1 reads SGHAT; CDR2 reads FQNNGV. This CDR3 has 14 residues. The V and J ends lost 5 bases and 7 bases, in that order; junction bases with no gene match: 7. The CDR3, as DNA: TGTGCCAGCAGCAGTAGCGGGAATAGGAATGAGCAGTTCTTC. Protein: CASSSSGNRNEQFF.

The genes are TRBV2 and TRBJ2-3, with 11 bases identical to TRBD2. Germline loops: CDR1 SNHLY, CDR2 FYNNEI. V gave up 6 bases and J gave up 0 bases; unmatched junction bases: 8. The CDR3 has 17 residues. This CDR3 is CASRLAGGLPSTDTQYF. In DNA, the CDR3 is TGTGCCAGCAGATTAGCGGGAGGGCTTCCTAGCACAGATACGCAGTATTTT.

The V and J genes are TRBV30 and TRBJ2-2; unclear D gene. Trimming removed 0 bases from V and 4 bases from J, with 9 bases in between. The CDR3 sequence is 14 residues long. Germline loops: CDR1 GTSNPN, CDR2 SVGIG (reference sequence). The CDR3 sequence: CAWSVLLGTGELFF. The CDR3 bases are TGTGCCTGGAGTGTACTTCTGGGCACCGGGGAGCTGTTTTTT.

V is TRBV19 and J is TRBJ2-3; the match to TRBD2 covers 12 bases. This CDR3 contains 15 residues. Germline V gene lookup returns CDR1 LNHDA and CDR2 SQIVND (reference sequence). V lost 6 bases, J lost 3 bases, and 4 bases stayed unmatched. The CDR3 loop reads CASRETSGSTDTQYF. The DNA for the CDR3 is TGTGCCAGTAGGGAGACTAGCGGGAGTACAGATACGCAGTATTTT.

The rearrangement links TRBV5-1 to TRBJ2-2, with a weak D call TRBD2 (6 bases). CDR3 length equals 14 residues. V was pared by 3 bases and J by 1 base, with 7 bases between. The germline V gene has CDR1 SGHRS and CDR2 YFSETQ. The CDR3 here is CASSSSVNTGELFF. The CDR3 DNA is TGCGCCAGCAGCTCTAGCGTGAACACCGGGGAGCTGTTTTTT.

The rearrangement joins TRBV2 to TRBJ2-1, with 7 positions matching TRBD2. This CDR3 comprises 16 residues. CDR1 and CDR2 (germline): SNHLY, FYNNEI. Trimming took 4 bases from V and 7 from J; bases not matched to a gene: 13. For the CDR3, the DNA is TGTGCCAGCAGTGGTCCTAGCGGATCGTCTCGGAATGAGCAGTTCTTC. Translation: CASSGPSGSSRNEQFF.

The V call is TRBV7-9, the J call TRBJ1-4; possible D gene TRBD1, 5 bases. Germline assignment: CDR1 SEHNR and CDR2 FQNEAQ (reference sequence). Trimming pared 0 bases from V and 10 bases from J, leaving 9 bases between. This CDR3 has 13 residues. The CDR3 region is CASSLAGQGKLFF. The CDR3, as DNA: TGTGCCAGCAGCTTAGCAGGTCAGGGAAAACTGTTTTTT.

The chain joins TRBV7-9 to TRBJ2-4; D not certain. This CDR3 has 12 amino acids. The V and J ends lost 5 bases and 8 bases respectively, with 10 bases between them. Germline V gene lookup returns CDR1 SEHNR and CDR2 FQNEAQ (reference sequence). As DNA, the CDR3 is TGTGCCAGCAGCCTGACACCATACATTCAGTACTTC. Protein product: CASSLTPYIQYF.

This clone was seen a few times. V gene TRBV29-1 combines with J gene TRBJ2-7; D could derive from TRBD1 or TRBD2 (5 bases each). CDR3 length: 14 residues. Trimming cost V 7 bases and J 2 bases, with 18 bases left between them. Looked up from germline, CDR1 is SQVTM and CDR2 is ANQGSEA. Here the CDR3 reads CSAVRGRAPYEQYF. For the CDR3, the DNA is TGCAGCGCCGTACGGGGCAGGGCCCCCTACGAGCAGTACTTC.

CDR3 loop: CASSSQGFNEQFF. The CDR3, as DNA: TGTGCCAGCAGCTCGCAGGGGTTCAATGAGCAGTTCTTC. This chain uses TRBV7-9 with TRBJ2-1; D possibly corresponds to TRBD1 (6 bases). V was clipped by 4 bases and J by 6 bases, with 10 bases between them. The CDR3 length is 13 residues. The germline V gene has CDR1 SEHNR and CDR2 FQNEAQ (reference sequence).

The J gene is TRBJ2-1, the V gene TRBV11-1; 7 positions match TRBD1. Germline V gene data show CDR1 as SGHAT and CDR2 as FQDESV (reference sequence). The CDR3 is 15 amino acids. Trimming cost V 4 bases and J 6 bases; bases outside gene matches: 9. The CDR3, as DNA: TGTGCCAGCAGCTATCCGGGACAGTTTATCAATGAGCAGTTCTTC. Translated, it gives CASSYPGQFINEQFF. The whole variable domain, remainder taken from reference TRBV11-1 and TRBJ2-1, is EAEVAQSPRYKITEKSQAVAFWCDPISGHATLYWYRQILGQGPELLVQFQDESVVDDSQLPKDRFSAERLKGVDSTLKIQPAELGDSAMYLCASSYPGQFINEQFFGPGTRLTVL.

The rearrangement links TRBV11-1 to TRBJ2-7; 7 nucleotides line up with TRBD1. V shed 5 bases, J shed 5 bases, and the junction held 9 bases outside the gene matches. From germline, CDR1 is SGHAT and CDR2 FQDESV (reference sequence). The CDR3 spans 14 residues. CDR3 bases: TGTGCCAGCAGCCAAAAGACAGGGCCCCACGAGCAGTACTTC. Protein sequence: CASSQKTGPHEQYF.